The rows below give T cell receptor beta chains drawn from one sample of a study of blood T cells in healthy people across ages. TCRdb redid the calling of the 5' RACE reads with MiXCR, one entry per CDR3 protein. The data show under 800,000 distinct CDR3 sequences, roughly 20% seen once. Sequences were obtained from blood. Source of these receptors: a man between 65 and 85 years old in good health. CDR3s include the opening cysteine and the closing phenylalanine or tryptophan. A D gene is named only where the DNA matches it firmly. Part of the rows lack a size; the others show once, few, many or a class for expanded clones.

TRBD2	TRBV10-3	TRBJ2-5	many	CAISESTGGSRETQYF	TGTGCCATCAGTGAGTCGACGGGCGGGAGTAGAGAGACCCAGTACTTC
-	TRBV3-1	TRBJ2-3	many	CASSETTDTQYF	TGTGCCAGCAGCGAGACCACAGATACGCAGTATTTT
TRBD1	TRBV6-2/TRBV6-3	TRBJ2-1	few	CASSYSPGQGPNEQFF	TGTGCCAGCAGTTACTCACCGGGACAGGGGCCGAATGAGCAGTTCTTC
-	TRBV5-5	TRBJ2-6	few	CASSLAGGQGKGANVLTF	TGTGCCAGCAGCTTGGCCGGGGGTCAGGGCAAAGGGGCCAACGTCCTGACTTTC
-	TRBV29-1	TRBJ2-7	-	CSVVWPYEQYF	TGCAGCGTTGTTTGGCCCTACGAGCAGTACTTC
TRBD1	TRBV12-3/TRBV12-4	TRBJ1-4	-	CASLNRGGHEKLFF	TGTGCCAGCTTAAACAGGGGAGGCCATGAAAAACTGTTTTTT
-	TRBV18	TRBJ2-3	many	CASSPPRTPGVTDTQYF	TGTGCCAGCTCACCACCCAGGACCCCGGGGGTCACAGATACGCAGTATTTT
-	TRBV4-1	TRBJ2-7	many	CASSQDRSYEQYF	TGCGCCAGCAGCCAAGACAGATCCTACGAGCAGTACTTC
-	TRBV7-2	TRBJ2-3	-	CASSLSSRPGWADTQYF	TGTGCCAGCAGCTTAAGTAGTAGGCCAGGGTGGGCAGATACGCAGTATTTT
TRBD1	TRBV5-1	TRBJ1-2	few	CASSLEDRASYGYTF	TGCGCCAGCAGCTTGGAGGACAGGGCTAGCTATGGCTACACCTTC
-	TRBV2	TRBJ2-7	-	CASSAGEQYF	TGTGCCAGCAGTGCGGGCGAGCAGTACTTC
TRBD2	TRBV19	TRBJ2-5	-	CASSIGGRATETQYF	TGTGCCAGTAGTATAGGCGGGAGGGCCACAGAGACCCAGTACTTC
TRBD2	TRBV5-1	TRBJ2-1	few	CASTSAGSYNEQFF	TGCGCCAGCACTTCAGCGGGATCCTACAATGAGCAGTTCTTC
TRBD2	TRBV28	TRBJ2-5	-	CASRPSGTQETQYF	TGTGCCAGCCGACCTAGCGGGACCCAAGAGACCCAGTACTTC
TRBD2	TRBV7-2	TRBJ2-2	few	CASSLGTSRNTGELFF	TGTGCCAGCAGCTTAGGGACTAGCCGCAACACCGGGGAGCTGTTTTTT
TRBD1	TRBV5-1	TRBJ1-2	-	CASSGGQGHYGYTF	TGCGCCAGCAGCGGCGGACAGGGACACTATGGCTACACCTTC
TRBD1	TRBV24-1	TRBJ2-7	few	CATSRTGYEQYF	TGTGCCACCAGTAGGACAGGCTACGAGCAGTACTTC
TRBD2	TRBV5-1	TRBJ2-1	-	CASSLSSGSIEQFF	TGCGCCAGCAGCTTGTCTAGCGGGAGTATTGAGCAGTTCTTC
-	TRBV10-1	TRBJ2-5	-	CASSEWQVGTQYF	TGCGCCAGCAGTGAGTGGCAGGTTGGGACCCAGTACTTC
TRBD2	TRBV10-3	TRBJ2-3	few	CASRLAGDTDTQYF	TGTGCCTCCAGACTAGCGGGAGACACAGATACGCAGTATTTT
TRBD2	TRBV7-2	TRBJ2-7	-	CASSLGTSSHEQYF	TGTGCCAGCAGCTTAGGGACTAGCTCGCACGAGCAGTACTTC
-	TRBV18	TRBJ2-1	few	CASSPLGDNEQFF	TGTGCCAGCTCACCACTGGGGGACAATGAGCAGTTCTTC
-	TRBV7-6	TRBJ2-2	-	CASSCLSIGGELFF	TGTGCCAGCAGCTGTCTCAGTATTGGCGGGGAGCTGTTTTTT
TRBD2	TRBV7-8	TRBJ2-7	few	CASSSSGGVSYEQYF	TGTGCCAGCAGCTCCAGTGGGGGGGTCTCCTACGAGCAGTACTTC
-	TRBV5-1	TRBJ2-7	few	CASSPTGFAVDEQYF	TGCGCCAGCAGCCCTACGGGATTCGCCGTGGACGAGCAGTACTTC
-	TRBV3-1	TRBJ2-6	-	CASSQDSAGIRYGANVLTF	TGTGCCAGCAGCCAAGATTCTGCAGGAATAAGGTACGGGGCCAACGTCCTGACTTTC
-	TRBV5-1	TRBJ2-7	-	CASSDLTGTYEQYF	TGCGCCAGCAGCGATCTGACAGGTACCTACGAGCAGTACTTC
TRBD1	TRBV27	TRBJ2-7	few	CASSLSRQGAYEQYF	TGTGCCAGCAGTTTATCGCGGCAGGGGGCCTACGAGCAGTACTTC
-	TRBV27	TRBJ2-5	-	CASSQTQLGRTYQETQYF	TGTGCCAGCAGTCAGACCCAACTGGGGCGGACCTACCAAGAGACCCAGTACTTC
TRBD2	TRBV5-1	TRBJ2-2	many	CASSSGLAGDAGELFF	TGCGCCAGCAGCTCGGGACTAGCGGGAGACGCCGGGGAGCTGTTTTTT
TRBD2	TRBV10-3	TRBJ2-5	-	CAIGTSENKETQYF	TGTGCCATCGGGACTAGCGAGAACAAAGAGACCCAGTACTTC
TRBD1	TRBV25-1	TRBJ2-1	-	CASSRDRDHNEQFF	TGTGCCAGCAGTCGAGACAGGGACCACAATGAGCAGTTCTTC
-	TRBV20-1	TRBJ2-5	-	CSARGQYPAGTQYF	TGCAGTGCAAGAGGACAGTACCCGGCCGGGACCCAGTACTTC
TRBD2	TRBV7-9	TRBJ2-7	few	CASSSGTTYEQYF	TGTGCCAGCAGCTCCGGGACTACATACGAGCAGTACTTC
-	TRBV5-1	TRBJ2-7	-	CASSATRLEQYF	TGCGCCAGCAGCGCAACTCGGCTAGAGCAGTACTTC
-	TRBV6-2/TRBV6-3	TRBJ1-2	many	CASSYLSTGYYGYTF	TGTGCCAGCAGTTACTTATCGACGGGTTACTATGGCTACACCTTC
-	TRBV7-6	TRBJ2-1	-	CASSLATFSYNEQFF	TGTGCCAGCAGCTTAGCAACCTTCTCCTACAATGAGCAGTTCTTC